These 27 T cell receptor beta chains came from one sample sequenced in a study of blood T cell repertoires in COVID-19. Method: immunoSEQ multiplex PCR; TCRdb's copy keeps in-frame clones and lacks some. The sample records roughly 200,000 clones, nearly 90% being singletons. Sequencing input: peripheral blood. Receptors were obtained from a man aged 45-65 years with acute or convalescent COVID-19.

This rearrangement joins TRBV3-1 (or the pseudogene TRBV3-2) to TRBJ2-3; D is possibly TRBD2 (6 bases). Germline CDR1 reads LGHDT; CDR2 reads YNNKEL (reference sequence). V gave up 2 bases and J gave up 0 bases, with 15 bases separating them. The CDR3 is made up of 17 amino acids. The CDR3 is CASSQHPPGTSTDTQYF. In nucleotides, the CDR3 is TGTGCCAGCAGCCAACATCCCCCAGGGACTAGCACAGATACGCAGTATTTT.

This chain joins TRBV28 and TRBJ2-5, with 11 bases that match TRBD1. Losses at the gene ends were 4 bases for V and 4 bases for J; bases not matched to a gene: 2. From germline, CDR1 is MDHEN and CDR2 SYDVKM. This CDR3 contains 14 residues. This CDR3 reads CASSSDRGPETQYF. In nucleotides, the CDR3 is TGTGCCAGCAGTTCGGACAGGGGGCCAGAGACCCAGTACTTC. Based on the CDR3 plus reference TRBV28 and TRBJ2-5, the full variable domain is DVKVTQSSRYLVKRTGEKVFLECVQDMDHENMFWYRQDPGLGLRLIYFSYDVKMKEKGDIPEGYSVSREKKERFSLILESASTNQTSMYLCASSSDRGPETQYFGPGTRLLVL.

This clone came up once. The chain carries TRBV6-2 or TRBV6-3 and TRBJ2-7; possibly TRBD2 for D (5 bases). Deletions cut 2 bases from V and 0 bases from J, with 11 bases between. The germline CDR1 and CDR2 sequences are MNHEY and SVGEGT. This CDR3 is built from 15 residues. CDR3 protein: CASSYGLVSSYEQYV. CDR3 coding DNA: TGTGCCAGCAGTTACGGACTGGTTAGCTCCTACGAGCAGTACGTC.

The J gene is TRBJ2-3, the V gene TRBV6-2 or TRBV6-3; a possible D gene is TRBD2 (7 bases). CDR3 length equals 16 residues. V was clipped by 2 bases and J by 3 bases, with 15 bases between them. Germline V gives CDR1 MNHEY, CDR2 SVGEGT. CDR3: CASSYEVGGPTDTQYF. CDR3 nucleotide sequence: TGTGCCAGCAGTTACGAAGTGGGGGGGCCAACAGATACGCAGTATTTT.

The chain has TRBV7-9 and TRBJ2-7; 8 positions agree with TRBD1. Unmatched junction bases numbered 2, after V lost 1 base and J lost 3 bases. Germline V lookup: CDR1 SEHNR, CDR2 FQNEAQ (reference sequence). The CDR3 has 14 amino acids. As DNA, the CDR3 is TGTGCCAGCAGCTTAGGGACAGGGAACTACGAGCAGTACTTC. Its protein product is CASSLGTGNYEQYF.

The chain has TRBV7-2 and TRBJ2-1, with D unclear. Germline V CDR1 and CDR2: SGHTA, FQGNSA. Trimming shortened V by 0 bases and J by 3 bases, and 9 bases separated the two germline ends. The CDR3 has 15 amino acids. CDR3 DNA sequence: TGTGCCAGCAGCTTAGCATTCGTCGGCTACAATGAGCAGTTCTTC. The encoded protein is CASSLAFVGYNEQFF. The full variable domain, its missing parts supplied by reference TRBV7-2 and TRBJ2-1, is GAGVSQSPSNKVTEKGKDVELRCDPISGHTALYWYRQSLGQGLEFLIYFQGNSAPDKSGLPSDRFSAERTGGSVSTLTIQRTQQEDSAVYLCASSLAFVGYNEQFFGPGTRLTVL.

The chain is built from TRBV3-1 (or the pseudogene TRBV3-2) and TRBJ1-2; possibly TRBD1 for D (5 bases). CDR1 is LGHDT and CDR2 is YNNKEL in the germline V gene (reference sequence). CDR3 length: 13 amino acids. With 3 bases removed from V and 4 bases from J, the gap between germline ends came to 9 bases. CDR3 sequence reads: CASSHGQGYGYTF. The CDR3 DNA reads TGTGCCAGCAGCCATGGGCAGGGCTATGGCTACACCTTC.

The chain links TRBV2 to TRBJ1-6, with 7 bases lining up with TRBD1. The J segment lost 1 base and the V segment lost 6 bases, leaving 9 bases of the junction unmatched. This CDR3 has 17 residues. Per the germline V gene, CDR1 is SNHLY and CDR2 is FYNNEI. DNA for the CDR3: TGTGCCAGCAGAGGAAGAGAGGGGGCTTCCTATAATTCACCCCTCCACTTT. Translated: CASRGREGASYNSPLHF.

The chain joins TRBV5-4 to TRBJ2-3; the D gene is possibly TRBD1 (6 bases). This CDR3 region has 15 residues. V shed 4 bases and J shed 1 base, with 13 bases lying between them. Germline lookup yields CDR1 SGHNT and CDR2 YYREEE (reference sequence). CDR3 sequence reads: CASSKQGMGTDTQYF. The CDR3, as DNA: TGTGCCAGCAGCAAACAGGGCATGGGCACAGATACGCAGTATTTT.

The CDR3 loop reads CASRGEVLAGPNNEQFF. CDR3 DNA sequence: TGTGCCAGCCGAGGAGAGGTGCTAGCGGGGCCGAACAATGAGCAGTTCTTC. The rearrangement links TRBV11-2 to TRBJ2-1, with 9 bases that match TRBD2. Germline CDR1 SGHAT, CDR2 FQNNGV. The CDR3 is made up of 17 amino acids. Unmatched junction bases numbered 16, after V lost 8 bases and J lost 5 bases.

The chain has TRBV6-5 and TRBJ1-2, with 9 positions matching TRBD1. With V trimmed by 6 bases and J by 2 bases, 7 bases remained unmatched. The germline gives CDR1 MNHEY, CDR2 SVGAGI. This CDR3 region has 15 residues. The CDR3 nucleotides are TGTGCCAGCAGCAACAGGGGGCGCACAAACTATGGCTACACCTTC. Amino acid sequence: CASSNRGRTNYGYTF.

The chain has TRBV27 and TRBJ2-1; 7 bases are a match to TRBD2. Trimming cost V 4 bases and J 0 bases; bases outside gene matches: 6. The CDR3 is 16 residues long. In germline, CDR1 is MNHEY, CDR2 SMNVEV (reference sequence). Written as DNA, the CDR3 is TGTGCCAGCAGTTCGCGGGAGCGGGGCTCCTACAATGAGCAGTTCTTC. It encodes CASSSRERGSYNEQFF.

V gene TRBV4-2 combines with J gene TRBJ2-3; a possible D gene is TRBD1 (5 bases). Germline lookup yields CDR1 LGHNA and CDR2 YNFKEQ. The CDR3 runs to 13 residues. V lost 1 base and J 6 bases, leaving 8 bases between the germline ends. The CDR3 DNA follows: TGTGCCAGCAGCCAAGGACAGCTGGATACGCAGTATTTT. As protein: CASSQGQLDTQYF.

This chain joins TRBV5-4 and TRBJ2-5; D may be TRBD1 (6 bases). V shed 10 bases and J shed 0 bases, with 19 bases lying between them. The CDR3 is 15 amino acids. Germline lookup yields CDR1 SGHNT and CDR2 YYREEE (reference sequence). The DNA for the CDR3 is TGTGCCTACACACAGGGTGGGGCGGACCAAGAGACCCAGTACTTC. Translating gives CAYTQGGADQETQYF.

The chain joins TRBV18 to TRBJ1-6; D call uncertain. CDR1 KGHSH and CDR2 LQKENI come from the germline V gene. The CDR3 covers 16 residues. The germline V and J ends were trimmed by 4 bases and 6 bases, with 16 bases remaining between them. In nucleotides, the CDR3 is TGTGCCAGCTCACGGATAGCGAGAGACCTTAATTCACCCCTCCACTTT. Its translation is CASSRIARDLNSPLHF. The whole variable domain, filled in from reference TRBV18 and TRBJ1-6, reads NAGVMQNPRHLVRRRGQEARLRCSPMKGHSHVYWYRQLPEEGLKFMVYLQKENIIDESGMPKERFSAEFPKEGPSILRIQQVVRGDSAAYFCASSRIARDLNSPLHFGNGTRLTVT.

The rearrangement joins TRBV27 to TRBJ1-4; 11 bases line up with TRBD1. The germline V gene encodes CDR1 MNHEY and CDR2 SMNVEV (reference sequence). This CDR3 spans 15 amino acids. The trim removed 4 bases at V and 13 bases at J, leaving 11 bases unmatched. The CDR3 DNA follows: TGTGCCAGCAGTTCCGGGACAGGGGGTCGGGGTGTACTGTTTTTT. As protein: CASSSGTGGRGVLFF.

This chain connects TRBV28 to TRBJ2-7, with D possibly matching TRBD2 (6 bases). The CDR3 is made up of 15 amino acids. V shed 4 bases and J shed 2 bases, with 15 bases lying between them. Germline V gives CDR1 MDHEN, CDR2 SYDVKM. The CDR3 spells CASSSPGTAPYEQYF. The CDR3 nucleotides read TGTGCCAGCAGTTCACCCGGGACTGCTCCCTACGAGCAGTACTTC.

The chain joins TRBV5-1 to TRBJ2-3; D uncertain. The germline gives CDR1 SGHRS, CDR2 YFSETQ. V lost 0 bases and J 6 bases, leaving 8 bases between the germline ends. This CDR3 comprises 13 residues. In DNA, the CDR3 is TGCGCCAGCAGCTTGGTATCTTCGGATACGCAGTATTTT. It specifies CASSLVSSDTQYF.

The rearrangement links TRBV28 to TRBJ2-7; D might be TRBD1 (5 bases). Germline V CDR1 and CDR2: MDHEN, SYDVKM. This CDR3 is built from 16 residues. The V end was cut by 1 base, the J end by 5 bases, with 18 bases between. CDR3 in amino acids: CASSLSPPGSHHEQYF. The CDR3 region has the DNA TGTGCCAGCAGTTTATCCCCCCCAGGGTCCCACCACGAGCAGTACTTC.

This clone was recorded a few times. The rearrangement uses TRBV11-3 and TRBJ1-1, with D unclear. The V gene's germline CDR1 is SGHNT and CDR2 YENEEA. The CDR3 extends over 14 amino acids. Between the trimmed V and J ends, which lost 1 base and 3 bases, there was a span of 9 bases. The CDR3, as DNA: TGTGCCAGCAGCTTAGCCGGAGCGGACACTGAAGCTTTCTTT. Residues: CASSLAGADTEAFF.

The chain recombines TRBV24-1 with TRBJ2-1; D is perhaps TRBD1 (7 bases). The germline V and J ends were trimmed by 9 bases and 0 bases, with 17 bases remaining between them. Per the germline V gene, CDR1 is KGHDR and CDR2 is SFDVKD. The CDR3 has 16 residues. The CDR3 sequence: CATRQGGTGSYNEQFF. CDR3 DNA sequence: TGTGCCACCCGCCAGGGGGGAACTGGCTCCTACAATGAGCAGTTCTTC.

The V call is TRBV27, the J call TRBJ2-3; 8 nucleotides align to TRBD2. Trimming cost V 7 bases and J 6 bases; bases outside gene matches: 6. Germline V gene lookup returns CDR1 MNHEY and CDR2 SMNVEV (reference sequence). This CDR3 region has 13 residues. CDR3 bases: TGTGCCAGCAAGCTAGCGGGCGGGGATACGCAGTATTTT. Protein product: CASKLAGGDTQYF.

V and J are TRBV5-1 and TRBJ2-2, with 8 bases identical to TRBD2. Trimming took 4 bases from V and 0 from J; bases not matched to a gene: 5. Germline-derived CDR1 and CDR2 are SGHRS and YFSETQ. This CDR3 comprises 16 residues. The CDR3, as DNA: TGCGCCAGCAGCCCCGGACTAGCTGCGAACACCGGGGAGCTGTTTTTT. Its translation is CASSPGLAANTGELFF.

Only one count was recorded for this clone. The chain carries TRBV9 and TRBJ1-2; a possible D gene is TRBD1 (6 bases). The CDR3 loop spans 13 amino acids. With 4 bases removed from V and 5 bases from J, the gap between germline ends came to 12 bases. Germline CDR1 reads SGDLS; CDR2 reads YYNGEE. CDR3 DNA sequence: TGTGCCAGCAGCCAGGGGTACGGGTATGGCTACACCTTC. It codes for CASSQGYGYGYTF.

This sequence joins TRBV3-1 (or the pseudogene TRBV3-2) and TRBJ2-7; 12 bases are shared with TRBD2. Germline V CDR1 and CDR2: LGHDT, YNNKEL (reference sequence). Unmatched junction bases numbered 11, after V lost 4 bases and J lost 4 bases. The length of the CDR3 is 17 residues. The CDR3 coding sequence is TGTGCCAGCAGCCGACGGACTAGCGGGGACGCCATTTACGAGCAGTACGTC. Amino acid sequence: CASSRRTSGDAIYEQYV.

This rearrangement joins TRBV6-2 or TRBV6-3 to TRBJ1-5, with D possibly TRBD1 on 6 matching bases. With 5 bases removed from V and 2 bases from J, the gap between germline ends came to 16 bases. The germline gives CDR1 MNHEY, CDR2 SVGEGT. This CDR3 has 16 amino acids. The CDR3 coding sequence is TGTGCCAGCAGTACGAACAGGGTTTCTCGCAATCAGCCCCAGCATTTT. This sequence encodes CASSTNRVSRNQPQHF.

V is TRBV18 and J is TRBJ2-1, with 8 positions matching TRBD2. V lost 10 bases and J lost 7; bases outside the gene matches: 12. The CDR3 is made up of 14 amino acids. The germline V gene has CDR1 KGHSH and CDR2 LQKENI. DNA for the CDR3: TGTGCCACCGAAGCGGGAGTTGTTAGGAATGAGCAGTTCTTC. Amino acids: CATEAGVVRNEQFF.